This T cell receptor (beta chain) originates from a study of T cell changes during pregnancy in multiple sclerosis. The sample holds one count of this clone. TCRdb keeps only in-frame clones here, not all; method: immunoSEQ multiplex PCR. This sample has around 55,000 clones, with 93% found just once. Specimen: CD8+ T cells from peripheral blood mononuclear cells, collected in the second trimester of pregnancy. The sequence was collected from a female donor with multiple sclerosis, enrolled in a pregnancy study.

CDR3 region: CASSLGIALGYTF. The CDR3, as DNA: TGTGCCAGCAGCTTAGGAATCGCGCTGGGCTACACCTTC. This chain joins TRBV7-9 and TRBJ1-2; D uncertain. Germline CDR1 is SEHNR and CDR2 is FQNEAQ (reference sequence). The CDR3 is made up of 13 amino acids. V lost 1 base and J 8 bases, leaving 11 bases between the germline ends.